This TCR beta chain was obtained from a study of T cell repertoires in cytomegalovirus infection. Overall study: Matching HLA type, along with CMV infection, was indicated by public TCR beta signatures. Study outcomes and limitations: The ex vivo response showed dominance by HLA-C-restricted CMV-specific TCR beta clonotypes. Cumulated frequencies of public TCR beta families served to identify carriers of CMV plus the relevant HLA.

TCRdb ran MiXCR on the reads and lists one entry per CDR3 protein. The table includes approximately 290,000 distinct CDR3 sequences, under 30% detected once. Losses at the gene ends were 4 bases for V and 4 bases for J; bases not matched to a gene: 5. The CDR3 length is 14 residues. Per the germline V gene, CDR1 is SQVTM and CDR2 is ANQGSEA. With regard to this clonotype: Antigen: not known.

The TCR comes from a human donor in good health (CMV status not recorded). Some clones in this sample may be carry-over from other donors' samples. The genes are TRBV29-1 and TRBJ2-1, with 9 bases lining up with TRBD2. The sample was PBMCs. The CDR3 DNA reads as TGCAGCGTTGGGACTAGCGACACATACAATGAGCAGTTCTTC. Residues: CSVGTSDTYNEQFF.